The rows below give T cell receptor beta chains drawn from one sample of a study of T cells in Graves' hyperthyroidism and ophthalmopathy. TCRdb re-called the multiplex PCR reads with MiXCR, one entry per CDR3 protein. This repertoire shows some 250,000 distinct CDR3 sequences, approximately 16% found once; its top ten account for about 33%. Material: blood. These receptors were obtained from a woman aged 50 to 60 with Graves' hyperthyroidism that later progressed to Graves' ophthalmopathy. CDR3s include the opening cysteine and the closing phenylalanine or tryptophan. D genes are given only for firm matches. Some rows mark clone size as missing; the rest say once, few, many or name a class of expanded clone.

j_call clone_size v_call d_call cdr3_nt cdr3_aa
TRBJ2-7 many TRBV20-1 . TGCAGTGCTAGGGGGGTCAGACCCTACGAGCAGTACTTC CSARGVRPYEQYF
TRBJ2-7 . TRBV5-1 . TGCGCCAGCAGCTTGGGCGGGGATTCCTACGAGCAGCACTTC CASSLGGDSYEQHF
TRBJ2-7 . TRBV20-1 TRBD2 TGCAGTGCTGGCGGACTAGCGGGAGGGCCAATAATCTACGAGCAGTACTTC CSAGGLAGGPIIYEQYF
TRBJ2-2 many TRBV29-1 . TGCAGCGTGAGGGTCGGGGGTGCGAACACCGGGGAGCTGTTTTTT CSVRVGGANTGELFF
TRBJ2-2 many TRBV2 . TGTGCCAGCAGTGAAGGGGACACCGGGGAGCTGTTTTTT CASSEGDTGELFF
TRBJ1-1 . TRBV10-3 TRBD1 TGTGCCAGCCTACAGGGGTTGGCTTTCTTT CASLQGLAFF
TRBJ2-5 . TRBV5-1 . TGCGCCAGCAGAAGCCAAGAGACCCAGTACTTC CASRSQETQYF
TRBJ1-3 . TRBV7-3 . TGTGCCAGCAGCTCCGGGTTCTCTGGAAACACCATATATTTT CASSSGFSGNTIYF
TRBJ2-2 many TRBV7-7 TRBD2 TGTGCTAGCAGCTTAGGGAGCGGGAGCCACACCGGGGAGCTGTTTTTT CASSLGSGSHTGELFF
TRBJ2-2 many TRBV13 TRBD2 TGTGCCAGCAGCCCGCCGGGACTAGCGGCCCCCGCGAACACCGGGGAGCTGTTTTTT CASSPPGLAAPANTGELFF
TRBJ2-3 many TRBV27 TRBD1 TGTGCCAGCAGCGGGACAGGGCACGGAGATACGCAGTATTTT CASSGTGHGDTQYF
TRBJ2-7 few TRBV14 TRBD2 TGTGCCAGCAGCCTCATGACGGGGGGGGCCAGCTACGAGCAGTACTTC CASSLMTGGASYEQYF
TRBJ2-1 many TRBV19 TRBD2 TGTGCCAGTAGTACCGCCGGGACTAGATCGCATGAGCAGTTCTTC CASSTAGTRSHEQFF
TRBJ2-7 many TRBV6-1 TRBD2 TGTGCCAGCAGTTTACTAGCGATCGGAATCCACGAGCAGTACTTC CASSLLAIGIHEQYF
TRBJ2-7 many TRBV12-3/TRBV12-4 TRBD2 TGTGCCAGCAGCCCGGGACTAGCGGTCTACGAGCAGTACTTC CASSPGLAVYEQYF
TRBJ2-1 many TRBV24-1 TRBD1 TGTGCCACCAGTGATGGACAGGCCCGATGGAACAATGAGCAGTTCTTC CATSDGQARWNNEQFF
TRBJ2-7 many TRBV20-1 . TGCAGTGCTAGATCTAGCTACGAGCAGTACTTC CSARSSYEQYF
TRBJ2-1 . TRBV7-3 . TGTGCCAGCAGCTTGTGGCCGCGGCCTCTTAGGGAGAGGTCGGATGAGCAGTTCTTC CASSLWPRPLRERSDEQFF
TRBJ2-3 few TRBV7-3 TRBD2 TGTGCCAGCAGCTCCTCCCTCAGTGCGGGAGTTGCAGATACGCAGTATTTT CASSSSLSAGVADTQYF
TRBJ1-5 few TRBV10-3 TRBD1 TGTGCCATCAGTGACCGGACAGGTTGGGGCAATCAGCCCCAGCATTTT CAISDRTGWGNQPQHF
TRBJ2-7 . TRBV7-9 . TGTGCCAGCAGCTCAATGCAAACAGGCTACGAGCAGTACTTC CASSSMQTGYEQYF
TRBJ2-7 many TRBV28 . TGTGCCAGCCTCTCCGGGCCCGAAGGGGCGCAGTACTTC CASLSGPEGAQYF
TRBJ1-5 many TRBV30 TRBD1 TGTGCCTGGAGTGTAGGACAGGGGTATAACCAGCCCCAGCATTTT CAWSVGQGYNQPQHF